This entry lists 31 T cell receptor beta chains sequenced from one sample in a study of cytomegalovirus exposure and HLA in healthy donors. A multiplex PCR was run with 60 Vbeta primers and 13 Jbeta primers. The assay was immunoSEQ multiplex PCR, and TCRdb's table has in-frame clones only and misses some. The sample has 95,000 to 150,000 clones, 78% seen once. The source material was PBMCs. The receptors derive from a man aged 30-40 years in good health and CMV-seropositive.

The rearrangement links TRBV9 to TRBJ2-1; a weak D match, TRBD1 (5 bases). Germline CDR1 and CDR2: SGDLS and YYNGEE. V lost 0 bases and J 10 bases, leaving 11 bases between the germline ends. The CDR3 contains 13 residues. The CDR3 DNA is TGTGCCAGCAGCGTAGGGGCGACAGTGGAGCAGTTCTTC. Translated: CASSVGATVEQFF.

The chain recombines TRBV14 with TRBJ2-1, with D maybe TRBD1 (6 bases). V gave up 7 bases and J gave up 4 bases, with 20 bases separating them. The CDR3 runs 16 residues. The germline V gene has CDR1 SGHDN and CDR2 FVKESK. CDR3 DNA sequence: TGTGCCAGCACTCCGAGGGCGCAGGGGTGGTACAATGAGCAGTTCTTC. This translates into CASTPRAQGWYNEQFF. The whole variable domain, remainder taken from reference TRBV14 and TRBJ2-1, is EAGVTQFPSHSVIEKGQTVTLRCDPISGHDNLYWYRRVMGKEIKFLLHFVKESKQDESGMPNNRFLAERTGGTYSTLKVQPAELEDSGVYFCASTPRAQGWYNEQFFGPGTRLTVL.

The rearrangement links TRBV5-4 to TRBJ1-2; 7 bases align to TRBD1. CDR1 SGHNT and CDR2 YYREEE come from the germline V gene (reference sequence). J gave up 7 bases and V 5 bases, and 14 bases lay outside the gene matches. The CDR3 consists of 15 residues. The chain's CDR3 is CASRSTGKVFSGYTF. The CDR3 region has the DNA TGTGCCAGCAGATCGACAGGGAAGGTATTCAGTGGCTACACCTTC.

This chain links TRBV5-1 with TRBJ2-1; D not resolved. Germline V CDR1 and CDR2: SGHRS, YFSETQ. V was cut by 4 bases and J by 0 bases, with 5 bases left in between. The CDR3 contains 13 residues. CDR3 amino acids: CASSPFSYNEQFF. The CDR3, as DNA: TGCGCCAGCAGCCCCTTCTCCTACAATGAGCAGTTCTTC. Filled out from reference TRBV5-1 and TRBJ2-1, the complete variable domain reads KAGVTQTPRYLIKTRGQQVTLSCSPISGHRSVSWYQQTPGQGLQFLFEYFSETQRNKGNFPGRFSGRQFSNSRSEMNVSTLELGDSALYLCASSPFSYNEQFFGPGTRLTVL.

The V and J genes are TRBV4-1 and TRBJ2-7, with a tentative D call TRBD2 (6 bases). The germline CDR1 and CDR2 sequences are MGHRA and YSYEKL. The CDR3 loop spans 14 amino acids. V lost 1 base and J 3 bases, leaving 10 bases between the germline ends. The CDR3 here is CASSQVGGDYEQYF. CDR3 DNA sequence: TGCGCCAGCAGCCAAGTTGGAGGGGACTACGAGCAGTACTTC.

The V call is TRBV30, the J call TRBJ2-3, with a weak D call TRBD1 (5 bases). Germline CDR1 is GTSNPN and CDR2 is SVGIG (reference sequence). Trimming cost V 1 base and J 1 base, with 21 bases left between them. This CDR3 is built from 18 residues. For the CDR3, the DNA is TGTGCCTGGAGTGCCGGACAAGTCCGTAGGATTGGCACAGATACGCAGTATTTT. Translated, it gives CAWSAGQVRRIGTDTQYF.

This chain links TRBV4-2 with TRBJ1-3; D remains unclear. Germline CDR1 LGHNA, CDR2 YNFKEQ. Trimming pared 0 bases from V and 3 bases from J, leaving 9 bases between. The CDR3 loop spans 15 amino acids. The CDR3 DNA follows: TGTGCCAGCAGCCAAGATGAGGGCGGTGGAAACACCATATATTTT. Its translation: CASSQDEGGGNTIYF.

J is TRBJ2-2 and V is TRBV9; 7 bases align to TRBD1. V shed 0 bases, J shed 0 bases, and the junction held 2 bases outside the gene matches. CDR3 length equals 16 residues. Per the germline V gene, CDR1 is SGDLS and CDR2 is YYNGEE. The CDR3 spells CASSVDDRANTGELFF. CDR3 sequence (DNA): TGTGCCAGCAGCGTAGATGACAGGGCGAACACCGGGGAGCTGTTTTTT.

The chain recombines TRBV11-2 with TRBJ2-4; D is possibly TRBD1 (6 bases). Germline-derived CDR1 and CDR2 are SGHAT and FQNNGV. This CDR3 has 13 amino acids. Trimming removed 1 base at V and 5 bases at J, with 6 bases between. The DNA of the CDR3 is TGTGCCAGCAGCTTAGGACAGGAAAACATTCAGTACTTC. Translating it yields CASSLGQENIQYF.

The chain joins TRBV4-2 to TRBJ1-4; D is perhaps TRBD1 (5 bases). The V and J ends lost 1 base and 7 bases respectively, with 10 bases between them. Per the germline V gene, CDR1 is LGHNA and CDR2 is YNFKEQ. This CDR3 spans 14 amino acids. In DNA, the CDR3 is TGTGCCAGCAGCCAAGTAGGGACTCGTGAAAAACTGTTTTTT. Its translation: CASSQVGTREKLFF.

This chain uses TRBV5-4 with TRBJ2-5; the match to TRBD2 covers 8 bases. V shed 5 bases and J 5 bases; nucleotides not matched to a gene: 8. The germline CDR1 and CDR2 sequences are SGHNT and YYREEE (reference sequence). The CDR3 totals 14 residues. The DNA for the CDR3 is TGTGCCAGCAGTACGCGGGGGGCCTCGGAGACCCAGTACTTC. As protein: CASSTRGASETQYF.

The chain joins TRBV4-1 to TRBJ2-5, with 10 bases matching TRBD1. The CDR3 totals 17 residues. Germline V gives CDR1 MGHRA, CDR2 YSYEKL. V dropped 0 bases and J dropped 4; count of bases not matched to a gene: 8. CDR3 sequence reads: CASSQDKWGQGLETQYF. DNA for the CDR3: TGCGCCAGCAGCCAAGATAAGTGGGGACAGGGGTTAGAGACCCAGTACTTC.

The genes are TRBV19 and TRBJ2-1; D might be TRBD2 (6 bases). Per germline, CDR1 LNHDA and CDR2 SQIVND (reference sequence). Trimming pared 3 bases from V and 2 bases from J, leaving 17 bases between. The CDR3 is 17 amino acids. CDR3 residues: CASSMQEAGLAYNEQFF. CDR3 nucleotide sequence: TGTGCCAGTAGTATGCAGGAGGCGGGACTCGCCTACAATGAGCAGTTCTTC.

The J gene is TRBJ2-7, the V gene TRBV11-2; 8 bases agree with TRBD1. The junction had 5 bases not matched to a gene; V was cut back by 1 base and J by 6 bases. The CDR3 contains 14 residues. Germline V gene sequence: CDR1 SGHAT, CDR2 FQNNGV. The CDR3 here is CASSLGGGQGEQYF. CDR3 nucleotides: TGTGCCAGCAGCTTAGGAGGCGGACAGGGCGAGCAGTACTTC.

The CDR3 region is CASSQDPGLAGGYEQYF. The DNA of the CDR3 is TGCGCCAGCAGCCAAGATCCTGGACTAGCGGGAGGGTACGAGCAGTACTTC. The chain joins TRBV4-3 to TRBJ2-7, with 15 bases fitting TRBD2. The germline CDR1 and CDR2 sequences are LGHNA and YSLEER. J was trimmed by 4 bases and V by 0 bases; bases with no gene match: 4. The CDR3 is 17 amino acids.

This chain links TRBV19 with TRBJ2-1; TRBD2 is a possible D gene (5 bases). This CDR3 has 16 amino acids. Trimming pared 6 bases from V and 0 bases from J, leaving 15 bases between. Germline CDR1 is LNHDA and CDR2 is SQIVND (reference sequence). CDR3 in DNA: TGTGCCAGTAGGGGGAGTAGCTTTTCCTCCTACAATGAGCAGTTCTTC. Amino acids: CASRGSSFSSYNEQFF.

The V gene is TRBV11-2, the J gene TRBJ2-7; maybe TRBD2 (5 bases). Trimming took 5 bases from V and 0 from J, leaving 14 bases between them. Germline V gene data show CDR1 as SGHAT and CDR2 as FQNNGV. CDR3 length: 15 residues. The CDR3 DNA reads TGTGCCAGCAGCCCAACGGACTTCTTCTCCTACGAGCAGTACTTC. Protein: CASSPTDFFSYEQYF.

The rearrangement joins TRBV5-5 to TRBJ2-2, with D perhaps matching TRBD2 (6 bases). The germline V gene encodes CDR1 SGHKS and CDR2 YYEKEE (reference sequence). V was trimmed by 0 bases and J by 0 bases, leaving 9 bases between them. The CDR3 is made up of 16 amino acids. The CDR3 DNA reads TGTGCCAGCAGCTTGGGGACGGGGGCGAACACCGGGGAGCTGTTTTTT. It specifies CASSLGTGANTGELFF.

The chain combines TRBV10-3 with TRBJ2-7, with TRBD2 identical over 10 bases. The trim removed 3 bases at V and 3 bases at J, leaving 8 bases unmatched. CDR3 length: 16 amino acids. Germline values: CDR1 ENHRY, CDR2 SYGVKD. The CDR3 DNA is TGTGCCATCAGTGAATCCTTAGCGGGAGGAGGCTACGAGCAGTACTTC. Residues: CAISESLAGGGYEQYF.

The chain couples TRBV7-2 to TRBJ2-5, with D unresolved. With 2 bases removed from V and 1 base from J, the gap between germline ends came to 11 bases. Looked up from germline, CDR1 is SGHTA and CDR2 is FQGNSA. The CDR3 covers 15 residues. CDR3: CASSLSLSRQETQYF. Written as DNA, the CDR3 is TGTGCCAGCAGCTTAAGTCTGAGCCGCCAAGAGACCCAGTACTTC.

The genes are TRBV13 and TRBJ1-1; 11 bases align to TRBD1. This CDR3 is 15 amino acids long. V lost 8 bases to trimming and J lost 5 bases; unmatched junction nucleotides: 10. The germline CDR1 and CDR2 sequences are PRHDT and FYEKMQ (reference sequence). Here the CDR3 DNA reads TGTGCCAGCGGAAACCCGGGACAGGGGGAAACTGAAGCTTTCTTT. Residues: CASGNPGQGETEAFF.

This chain connects TRBV18 to TRBJ1-3, with 10 nucleotides matching TRBD1. The CDR3 loop spans 16 amino acids. Trimming took 3 bases from V and 7 from J; bases not matched to a gene: 9. In germline, CDR1 is KGHSH, CDR2 LQKENI. The CDR3 nucleotides read TGTGCCAGCTCACCTAGACAGGGGGCAGGTCGGAACACCATATATTTT. Translation gives CASSPRQGAGRNTIYF.

The gene calls are TRBV2 and TRBJ1-6; no reliable D call. Trimming took off 5 bases at V and 10 bases at J, with 18 bases between the two ends. CDR1 is SNHLY and CDR2 is FYNNEI in the germline V gene. There are 15 residues in the CDR3. The CDR3 protein is CASSPTRGVGSPLHF. The CDR3, as DNA: TGTGCCAGCAGTCCCACCCGGGGTGTAGGATCACCCCTCCACTTT.

The gene calls are TRBV5-1 and TRBJ2-1, with 13 positions matching TRBD2. The length of the CDR3 is 16 residues. Unmatched junction bases numbered 5, after V lost 1 base and J lost 7 bases. Looked up from germline, CDR1 is SGHRS and CDR2 is YFSETQ. CDR3 coding DNA: TGCGCCAGCAGCTTGCAACTAGCGGGAGGGTCAAATGAGCAGTTCTTC. This sequence encodes CASSLQLAGGSNEQFF.

The V gene is TRBV7-8, the J gene TRBJ2-7; D not resolved. V dropped 5 bases and J dropped 2 bases, with 4 bases sitting between them. The CDR3 has 11 amino acids. The germline gives CDR1 SGHVS, CDR2 FQNEAQ. CDR3: CASSETYEQYF. CDR3 sequence (DNA): TGTGCCAGCAGCGAGACCTACGAGCAGTACTTC. Full variable domain (remainder filled in from reference TRBV7-8 and TRBJ2-7): GAGVSQSPRYKVAKRGQDVALRCDPISGHVSLFWYQQALGQGPEFLTYFQNEAQLDKSGLPSDRFFAERPEGSVSTLKIQRTQQEDSAVYLCASSETYEQYFGPGTRLTVT.

The table lists this clone with a few counts. The chain uses TRBV9 and TRBJ2-1; 12 positions agree with TRBD2. Germline lookup yields CDR1 SGDLS and CDR2 YYNGEE. CDR3 length: 15 amino acids. With 3 bases clipped from V and 7 bases from J, the junction kept 5 bases outside the gene matches. In nucleotides, the CDR3 is TGTGCCAGCAGCGCTAGCGGGAGGGCCATGAATGAGCAGTTCTTC. Its translation is CASSASGRAMNEQFF.

The gene calls are TRBV7-2 and TRBJ2-7, with D uncertain. The V end was cut by 2 bases, the J end by 2 bases, with 16 bases between. The V gene's germline CDR1 is SGHTA and CDR2 FQGNSA. This CDR3 comprises 16 residues. CDR3 sequence: CASSLSPLDIPYEQYF. CDR3 DNA sequence: TGTGCCAGCAGCTTATCCCCTCTAGATATCCCCTACGAGCAGTACTTC.

V is TRBV7-2 and J is TRBJ2-3, with 7 nucleotides matching TRBD2. CDR3 length: 15 residues. The J segment lost 2 bases and the V segment lost 3 bases, leaving 5 bases of the junction unmatched. CDR1 and CDR2 (germline): SGHTA, FQGNSA. CDR3 sequence reads: CASSFDGRNTDTQYF. CDR3 nucleotides: TGTGCCAGCAGCTTTGACGGGAGGAACACAGATACGCAGTATTTT. The entire variable domain, with the rest obtained from reference TRBV7-2 and TRBJ2-3, is as follows: GAGVSQSPSNKVTEKGKDVELRCDPISGHTALYWYRQSLGQGLEFLIYFQGNSAPDKSGLPSDRFSAERTGGSVSTLTIQRTQQEDSAVYLCASSFDGRNTDTQYFGPGTRLTVL.

This clone has more than one count but fewer than ten. The chain recombines TRBV29-1 with TRBJ2-5, with 7 bases matching TRBD2. Trimming cost V 5 bases and J 7 bases; bases outside gene matches: 16. The CDR3 spans 15 residues. CDR1 is SQVTM, CDR2 ANQGSEA, per germline. The CDR3 nucleotides read TGCAGCGTTTTGGTAGAGGGCCGGGAGGACGGGACCCAGTACTTC. Its protein product is CSVLVEGREDGTQYF.

The V and J genes are TRBV2 and TRBJ2-7; 8 nucleotides match TRBD1. This CDR3 is built from 14 residues. V shed 5 bases, J shed 3 bases, and the junction held 6 bases outside the gene matches. In germline, CDR1 is SNHLY, CDR2 FYNNEI. CDR3 sequence reads: CASSFVGQGYEQYF. DNA of the CDR3: TGTGCCAGCAGTTTCGTCGGACAGGGCTACGAGCAGTACTTC. Together with reference TRBV2 and TRBJ2-7, the CDR3 gives the full variable domain: EPEVTQTPSHQVTQMGQEVILRCVPISNHLYFYWYRQILGQKVEFLVSFYNNEISEKSEIFDDQFSVERPDGSNFTLKIRSTKLEDSAMYFCASSFVGQGYEQYFGPGTRLTVT.

This chain connects TRBV10-1 to TRBJ2-3, with D possibly being TRBD1 (6 bases). This CDR3 is 12 amino acids long. The V end was cut by 4 bases, the J end by 9 bases, with 11 bases between. CDR1 is WNHNN, CDR2 SYGVQD, per germline (reference sequence). Here the CDR3 DNA reads TGCGCCAGCAGTGGACAGGCCCGGACGCAGTATTTT. It translates to CASSGQARTQYF.